The source of this T cell receptor (beta chain) is a study of CD8+ T cells in alopecia areata. Overall study findings and caveats: Both scalp clonality and the expanded CD8+ clones among the top 100 showed a significant decrease with tofacitinib.

This CDR3 is 15 amino acids long. CDR1 and CDR2 from the germline V gene are SGHTA and FQGNSA. With V trimmed by 5 bases and J by 7 bases, 10 bases remained unmatched. The treatment was: oral pan-JAK inhibitor, 5-10 mg twice daily. As to this clone: Its antigen is not identified.

RNA extraction and reverse transcription yielded cDNA as sequencing template. The protocol was immunoSEQ multiplex PCR, while the TCRdb copy is restricted to in-frame clones and leaves out a portion. The data contain approximately 110,000 clones, roughly 50% of them singletons. This TCR derives from a human donor with alopecia areata. Sequencing was performed on CD4+ T cells sorted from blood, taken at week 24, from a patient treated with tofacitinib. The V and J genes are TRBV7-2 and TRBJ2-1; 8 bases align to TRBD1. Here the CDR3 reads CASSTRDRSRNEQFF. The CDR3 region has the DNA TGTGCCAGCAGCACCCGGGACAGGTCACGGAATGAGCAGTTCTTC.